This T cell receptor beta chain appears in the sequencing data of a study of OX40 agonist ivuxolimab in advanced cancers. Study details: Dose-escalation subjects each had hepatocellular carcinoma, melanoma, renal cell or head and neck cancer. Study-wide findings and caveats: Some patients without response likewise showed low normalized clonal expansion.

Germline CDR1 reads MGHRA; CDR2 reads YSYEKL. The CDR3 loop spans 15 amino acids. V lost 0 bases to trimming and J lost 4 bases, with 12 bases between them. This clone has a single count. Its antigen is undetermined. Some clones are missing from TCRdb's copy, which holds only in-frame ones; the method was immunoSEQ multiplex PCR. The data contain 77,000 or so clones, approximately 95% of them singletons. Sequencing used CD4+ or CD8+ T cells sorted from blood, obtained in a trial of the OX40 agonist ivuxolimab. The chain combines TRBV4-1 with TRBJ1-1; D unresolved. The receptor was isolated from an adult with an advanced solid tumor such as melanoma, head and neck, liver or kidney cancer. The CDR3 reads CASSQDSGISTEAFF. For the CDR3, the DNA is TGCGCCAGCAGCCAAGATTCAGGTATTAGCACTGAAGCTTTCTTT.